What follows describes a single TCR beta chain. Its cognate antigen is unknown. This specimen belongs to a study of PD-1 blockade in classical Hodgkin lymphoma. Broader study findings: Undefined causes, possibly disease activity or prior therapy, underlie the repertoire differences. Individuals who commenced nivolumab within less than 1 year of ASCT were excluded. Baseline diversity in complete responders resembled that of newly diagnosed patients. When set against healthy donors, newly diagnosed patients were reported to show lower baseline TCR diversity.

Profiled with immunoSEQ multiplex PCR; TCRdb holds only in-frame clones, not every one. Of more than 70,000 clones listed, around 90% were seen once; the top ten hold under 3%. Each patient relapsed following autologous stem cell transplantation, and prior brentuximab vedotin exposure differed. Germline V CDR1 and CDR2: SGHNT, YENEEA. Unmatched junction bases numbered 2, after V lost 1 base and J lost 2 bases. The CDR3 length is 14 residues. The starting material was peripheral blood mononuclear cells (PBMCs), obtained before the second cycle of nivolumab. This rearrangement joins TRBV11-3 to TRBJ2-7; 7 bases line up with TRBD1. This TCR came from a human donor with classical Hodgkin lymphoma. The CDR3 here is CASSLGQGAYEQYF. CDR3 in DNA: TGTGCCAGCAGCTTAGGCCAGGGGGCCTACGAGCAGTACTTC. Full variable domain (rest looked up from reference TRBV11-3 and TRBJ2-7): EAGVVQSPRYKIIEKKQPVAFWCNPISGHNTLYWYLQNLGQGPELLIRYENEEAVDDSQLPKDRFSAERLKGVDSTLKIQPAELGDSAVYLCASSLGQGAYEQYFGPGTRLTVT.